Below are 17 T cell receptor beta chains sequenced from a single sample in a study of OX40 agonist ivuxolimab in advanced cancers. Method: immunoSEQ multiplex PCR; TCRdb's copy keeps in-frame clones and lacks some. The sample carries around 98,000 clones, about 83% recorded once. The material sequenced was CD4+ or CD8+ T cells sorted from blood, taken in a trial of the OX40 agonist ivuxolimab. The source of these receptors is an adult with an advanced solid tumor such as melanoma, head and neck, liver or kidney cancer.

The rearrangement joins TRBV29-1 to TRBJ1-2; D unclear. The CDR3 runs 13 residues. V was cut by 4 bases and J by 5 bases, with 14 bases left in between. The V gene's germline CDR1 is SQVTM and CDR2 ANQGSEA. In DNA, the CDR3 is TGCAGCGTTGTAGAGAACAGCGTATATGGCTACACCTTC. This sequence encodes CSVVENSVYGYTF. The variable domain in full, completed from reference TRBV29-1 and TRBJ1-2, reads SAVISQKPSRDICQRGTSLTIQCQVDSQVTMMFWYRQQPGQSLTLIATANQGSEATYESGFVIDKFPISRPNLTFSTLTVSNMSPEDSSIYLCSVVENSVYGYTFGSGTRLTVV.

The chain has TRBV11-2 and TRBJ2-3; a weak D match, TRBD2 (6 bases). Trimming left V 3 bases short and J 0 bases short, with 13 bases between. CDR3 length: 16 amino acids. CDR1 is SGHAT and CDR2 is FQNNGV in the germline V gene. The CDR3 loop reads CASSFFLGGSTDTQYF. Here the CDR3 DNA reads TGTGCCAGCAGCTTTTTTCTGGGGGGTAGCACAGATACGCAGTATTTT.

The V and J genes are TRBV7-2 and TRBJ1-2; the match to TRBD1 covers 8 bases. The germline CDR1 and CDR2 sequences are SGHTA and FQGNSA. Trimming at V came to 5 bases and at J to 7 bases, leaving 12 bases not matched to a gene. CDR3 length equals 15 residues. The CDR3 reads CASSPDRGGFGGYTF. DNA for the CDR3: TGTGCCAGCAGCCCCGACAGGGGAGGATTTGGTGGCTACACCTTC.

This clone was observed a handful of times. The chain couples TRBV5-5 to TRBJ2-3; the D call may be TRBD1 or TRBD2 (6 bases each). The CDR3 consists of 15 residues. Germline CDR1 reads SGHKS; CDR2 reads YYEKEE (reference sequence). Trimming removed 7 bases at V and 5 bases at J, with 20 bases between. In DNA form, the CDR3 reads TGTGCCAGCCATAATGGGGGGCGGAACGGAGATACGCAGTATTTT. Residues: CASHNGGRNGDTQYF.

CDR3 sequence (DNA): TGTGCCAGCAGCTCCGGACTGACTGGGGCCAACGTCCTGACTTTC. It specifies CASSSGLTGANVLTF. This chain uses TRBV5-6 with TRBJ2-6, with D possibly matching TRBD2 (5 bases). This CDR3 region has 15 residues. V was clipped by 3 bases and J by 2 bases, with 9 bases between them. Germline V CDR1 and CDR2: SGHDT, YYEEEE. Supplemented by reference TRBV5-6 and TRBJ2-6, the full variable domain reads DAGVTQSPTHLIKTRGQQVTLRCSPKSGHDTVSWYQQALGQGPQFIFQYYEEEERQRGNFPDRFSGHQFPNYSSELNVNALLLGDSALYLCASSSGLTGANVLTFGAGSRLTVL.

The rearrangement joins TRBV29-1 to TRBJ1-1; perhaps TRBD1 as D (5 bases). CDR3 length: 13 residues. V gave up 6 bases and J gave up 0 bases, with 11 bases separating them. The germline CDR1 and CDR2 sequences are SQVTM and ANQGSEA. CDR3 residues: CSVSGRMNTEAFF. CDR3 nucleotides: TGCAGCGTCTCGGGACGGATGAACACTGAAGCTTTCTTT.

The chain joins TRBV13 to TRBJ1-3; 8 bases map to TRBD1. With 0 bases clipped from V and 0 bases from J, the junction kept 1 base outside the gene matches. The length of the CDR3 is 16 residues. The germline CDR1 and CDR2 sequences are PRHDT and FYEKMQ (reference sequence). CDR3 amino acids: CASSLGGQDSGNTIYF. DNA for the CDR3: TGTGCCAGCAGCTTAGGGGGACAGGACTCTGGAAACACCATATATTTT. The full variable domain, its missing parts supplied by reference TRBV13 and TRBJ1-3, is AAGVIQSPRHLIKEKRETATLKCYPIPRHDTVYWYQQGPGQDPQFLISFYEKMQSDKGSIPDRFSAQQFSDYHSELNMSSLELGDSALYFCASSLGGQDSGNTIYFGEGSWLTVV.

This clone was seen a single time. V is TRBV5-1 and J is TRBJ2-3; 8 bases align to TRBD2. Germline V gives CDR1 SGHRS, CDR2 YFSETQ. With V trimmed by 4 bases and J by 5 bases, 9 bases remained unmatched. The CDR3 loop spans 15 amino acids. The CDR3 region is CASSTSAGGQDTQYF. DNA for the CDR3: TGCGCCAGCAGCACCAGCGCGGGGGGTCAAGATACGCAGTATTTT.

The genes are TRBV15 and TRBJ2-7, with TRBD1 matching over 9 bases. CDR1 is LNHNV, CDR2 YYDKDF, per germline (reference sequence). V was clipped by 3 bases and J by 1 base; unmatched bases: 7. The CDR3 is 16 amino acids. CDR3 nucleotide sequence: TGTGCCACCAGCAGGGCCGGAGGGACAGGGTCCTACGAGCAGTACTTC. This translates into CATSRAGGTGSYEQYF.

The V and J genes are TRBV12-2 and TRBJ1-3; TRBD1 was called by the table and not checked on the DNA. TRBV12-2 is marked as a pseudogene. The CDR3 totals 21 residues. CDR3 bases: TGTGCAAGTCGCTCCTCCGGGACAGACCACACAAAAGACCTCTCTGGAAACACCATATATTTT. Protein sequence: CASRSSGTDHTKDLSGNTIYF.

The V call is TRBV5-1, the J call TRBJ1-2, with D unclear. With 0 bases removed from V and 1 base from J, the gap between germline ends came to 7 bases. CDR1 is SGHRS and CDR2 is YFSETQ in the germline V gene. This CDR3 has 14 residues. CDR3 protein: CASSLDGINYGYTF. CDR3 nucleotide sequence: TGCGCCAGCAGCTTGGACGGGATTAACTATGGCTACACCTTC.

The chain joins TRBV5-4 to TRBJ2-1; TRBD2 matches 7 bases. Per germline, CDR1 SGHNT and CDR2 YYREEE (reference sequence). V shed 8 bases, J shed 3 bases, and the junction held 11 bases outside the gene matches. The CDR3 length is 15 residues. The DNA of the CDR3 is TGTGCCAGTAGGATAGGGCTAGCGGACTACAATGAGCAGTTCTTC. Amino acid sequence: CASRIGLADYNEQFF.

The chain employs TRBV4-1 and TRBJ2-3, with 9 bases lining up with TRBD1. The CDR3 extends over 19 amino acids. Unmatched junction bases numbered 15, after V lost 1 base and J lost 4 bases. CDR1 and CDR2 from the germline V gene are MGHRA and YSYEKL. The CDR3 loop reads CASSQGTGPTGGRADTQYF. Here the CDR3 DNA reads TGCGCCAGCAGCCAAGGCACCGGCCCGACAGGGGGTAGGGCAGATACGCAGTATTTT.

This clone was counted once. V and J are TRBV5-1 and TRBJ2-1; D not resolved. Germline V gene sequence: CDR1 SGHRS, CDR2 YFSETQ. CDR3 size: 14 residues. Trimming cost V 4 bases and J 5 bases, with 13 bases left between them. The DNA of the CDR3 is TGCGCCAGCAGCCCAGAACTGGAAAACAATGAGCAGTTCTTC. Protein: CASSPELENNEQFF.

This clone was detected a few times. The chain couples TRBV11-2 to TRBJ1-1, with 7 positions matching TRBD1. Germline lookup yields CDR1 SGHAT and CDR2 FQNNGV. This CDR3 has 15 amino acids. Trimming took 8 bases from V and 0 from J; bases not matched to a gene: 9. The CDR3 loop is CASVPTGRVNTEAFF. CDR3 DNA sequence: TGTGCCAGCGTCCCGACAGGGAGGGTGAACACTGAAGCTTTCTTT.

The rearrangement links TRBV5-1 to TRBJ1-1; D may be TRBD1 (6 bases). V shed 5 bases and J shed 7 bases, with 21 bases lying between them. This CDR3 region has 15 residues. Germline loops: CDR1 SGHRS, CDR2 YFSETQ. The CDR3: CASSPNHGGQGEAFF. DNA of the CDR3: TGCGCCAGCAGTCCGAACCACGGGGGGCAGGGTGAAGCTTTCTTT. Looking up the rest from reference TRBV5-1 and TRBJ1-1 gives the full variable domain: KAGVTQTPRYLIKTRGQQVTLSCSPISGHRSVSWYQQTPGQGLQFLFEYFSETQRNKGNFPGRFSGRQFSNSRSEMNVSTLELGDSALYLCASSPNHGGQGEAFFGQGTRLTVV.

CDR3 amino acids: CASSPPVSYEQYF. The CDR3 bases are TGTGCCAGCTCACCACCAGTTTCCTACGAGCAGTACTTC. The gene calls are TRBV18 and TRBJ2-7; no firm D call. The germline gives CDR1 KGHSH, CDR2 LQKENI. The V end was cut by 0 bases, the J end by 1 base, with 4 bases between. CDR3 length: 13 residues.